Sequencing of this T cell receptor (beta chain) was carried out in a study of T cells in Graves' hyperthyroidism and ophthalmopathy. Notes on the study in general: Blood held most thyroid clonotypes expanded above 0.001 frequency.

Hyperthyroidism was newly diagnosed in patients aged 18 to 65 (duration under 2 months). PBMCs were sourced from around 10 ml fresh peripheral blood. From RNA transcripts, TCR beta CDR3 regions were amplified. HTBI primers were the set used in a first-round RT-PCR of the TCR CDR3. In TCRdb, the multiplex PCR reads were re-called with MiXCR into one record per CDR3 protein. Of some 400,000 distinct CDR3 sequences listed, 19% were seen once; the top ten hold about 4%. This clonotype appeared many times. Its antigen is not known. This clonotype was obtained from a woman aged 18-35 years with Graves' hyperthyroidism. Sequencing was carried out using blood.

CDR3 region: CASRRPSGTEAFF. DNA of the CDR3: TGTGCCAGCAGAAGACCGTCGGGCACTGAAGCTTTCTTT. This rearrangement joins TRBV12-3 or TRBV12-4 to TRBJ1-1; D gene unclear. The length of the CDR3 is 13 residues. The germline V and J ends were trimmed by 6 bases and 4 bases, with 12 bases remaining between them.